The 11 T cell receptor beta chains below come from one sample, sequenced in a study of lymphopenia after photon versus proton radiotherapy. The table came from immunoSEQ multiplex PCR; TCRdb's copy has only in-frame clones and leaves some out. The sample contains 60,000 to 75,000 clones, roughly 86% of which appear only once. The input for sequencing was peripheral blood, taken from a patient treated with photon-based radiotherapy. The receptors were sampled from a man aged 35 to 55 with gastric cancer.

The chain combines TRBV6-6 with TRBJ1-5; D is possibly TRBD1 (5 bases). The V and J ends lost 6 bases and 2 bases respectively, with 14 bases between them. This CDR3 is built from 15 residues. CDR1 is MNHNY and CDR2 is SVGAGI in the germline V gene (reference sequence). CDR3 residues: CASRAGGVGNQPQHF. The CDR3 DNA follows: TGTGCCAGCAGGGCCGGGGGAGTCGGCAATCAGCCCCAGCATTTT.

V usage is TRBV30 and J usage is TRBJ1-1; D might be TRBD1 (6 bases). CDR3 size: 13 residues. Germline CDR1 and CDR2: GTSNPN and SVGIG (reference sequence). V was trimmed by 2 bases and J by 6 bases, leaving 13 bases between them. The CDR3 nucleotides are TGTGCCTGGAGTTCGACAGGAACCCCTGAAGCTTTCTTT. It encodes CAWSSTGTPEAFF.

The V call is TRBV5-6, the J call TRBJ1-1; D uncertain. The CDR3 has 11 residues. The germline CDR1 and CDR2 sequences are SGHDT and YYEEEE. V dropped 2 bases and J dropped 2 bases, with 1 base sitting between them. CDR3 nucleotides: TGTGCCAGCAGCTTTAACACTGAAGCTTTCTTT. This sequence encodes CASSFNTEAFF.

V usage is TRBV6-1 and J usage is TRBJ2-7, with no clear D. Per the germline V gene, CDR1 is MNHNS and CDR2 is SASEGT. This CDR3 contains 13 residues. V was cut by 8 bases and J by 6 bases, with 17 bases left in between. The DNA of the CDR3 is TGTGCCAGCGTTGTGTCGGCAGACACCGAGCAGTACTTC. It encodes CASVVSADTEQYF.

V usage is TRBV6-6 and J usage is TRBJ1-6; D is perhaps TRBD1 (5 bases). V was cut by 0 bases and J by 10 bases, with 10 bases left in between. CDR3 length: 14 amino acids. Per the germline V gene, CDR1 is MNHNY and CDR2 is SVGAGI (reference sequence). The DNA of the CDR3 is TGTGCCAGCAGTTACTCTTCAGGGAGGTCACCCCTCCACTTT. Its protein is CASSYSSGRSPLHF.

J is TRBJ1-5 and V is TRBV12-5; D is ambiguous. Germline CDR1 and CDR2: LGHNT and FRNRAP. The CDR3 extends over 18 amino acids. V was cut by 0 bases and J by 0 bases, with 15 bases left in between. The CDR3 protein is CASGLVQKTEYSNQPQHF. The CDR3 DNA sequence: TGTGCTAGTGGTTTGGTACAGAAGACGGAATATAGCAATCAGCCCCAGCATTTT. The entire variable domain, with the rest obtained from reference TRBV12-5 and TRBJ1-5, is as follows: DARVTQTPRHKVTEMGQEVTMRCQPILGHNTVFWYRQTMMQGLELLAYFRNRAPLDDSGMPKDRFSAEMPDATLATLKIQPSEPRDSAVYFCASGLVQKTEYSNQPQHFGDGTRLSIL.

The chain joins TRBV19 to TRBJ2-7; unclear D gene. V was cut by 3 bases and J by 3 bases, with 12 bases left in between. Germline V lookup: CDR1 LNHDA, CDR2 SQIVND (reference sequence). CDR3 length equals 14 residues. Here the CDR3 reads CASSIGVGRYEQYF. The CDR3 bases are TGTGCCAGTAGTATCGGTGTTGGGCGCTACGAGCAGTACTTC.

The chain has TRBV18 and TRBJ2-7; 7 bases map to TRBD2. CDR3 length: 15 amino acids. The V segment lost 0 bases and the J segment 4 bases; nucleotides outside the gene matches: 6. Germline V gives CDR1 KGHSH, CDR2 LQKENI. CDR3 protein: CASSPPREVGYEQYF. The CDR3 bases are TGTGCCAGCTCACCACCACGGGAGGTGGGTTACGAGCAGTACTTC.

V is TRBV7-7 and J is TRBJ2-5; tentative D call: TRBD2 (7 bases). Trimming removed 5 bases from V and 5 bases from J, with 18 bases in between. The CDR3 totals 15 residues. CDR1 is SSHAT and CDR2 is FNYEAQ in the germline V gene (reference sequence). CDR3 coding DNA: TGTGCCAGCAGCGTCGGTGGGGGGGCCTTGGAGACCCAGTACTTC. Encoded protein: CASSVGGGALETQYF.

The chain couples TRBV5-4 to TRBJ2-5; D is uncertain. This CDR3 spans 16 amino acids. Germline loops: CDR1 SGHNT, CDR2 YYREEE (reference sequence). Trimming stripped 1 base from V and 4 bases from J, with 17 bases between. In DNA, the CDR3 is TGTGCCAGCAGCTTGTCAGGCGGTGTCCAAGGAGAGACCCAGTACTTC. It specifies CASSLSGGVQGETQYF.

V is TRBV19 and J is TRBJ1-5; D is perhaps TRBD1 (6 bases). This CDR3 has 16 residues. The V end lost 3 bases, the J end lost 2 bases, and 14 bases lay between the germline ends. The germline V gene encodes CDR1 LNHDA and CDR2 SQIVND (reference sequence). The CDR3 coding sequence is TGTGCCAGTAGTATGATGGGGGCTCGGCGCAATCAGCCCCAGCATTTT. This sequence encodes CASSMMGARRNQPQHF.